Shown below are 15 T cell receptor beta chains from a single sample sequenced in a study of TIL therapy for anti-PD-1-resistant metastatic lung cancer. Time point: pre-treatment sample, taken before nivolumab and TIL therapy. Sequencing used immunoSEQ v3. The method was immunoSEQ multiplex PCR; TCRdb's version includes in-frame clones alone and lacks a portion of them. This table has about 47,000 clones, around 85% appearing once. This material consisted of blood, taken at baseline. These receptors were obtained from a person between 25 and 79 years old with non-small cell lung cancer.

This clone appeared a single time. The chain uses TRBV29-1 and TRBJ2-7; D not certain. V gave up 3 bases and J gave up 11 bases, with 11 bases separating them. CDR3 size: 10 residues. Germline V gene sequence: CDR1 SQVTM, CDR2 ANQGSEA. CDR3 loop: CSVDEPKEYF. The CDR3 DNA sequence: TGCAGCGTTGACGAACCTAAGGAGTACTTC.

V gene TRBV9 combines with J gene TRBJ2-7; D is perhaps TRBD1 (7 bases). Germline V gene sequence: CDR1 SGDLS, CDR2 YYNGEE. Trimming cost V 2 bases and J 1 base, with 13 bases left between them. The CDR3 runs 15 residues. This chain's CDR3 is CASSVTGDSSYEQYF. The CDR3 region has the DNA TGTGCCAGCAGCGTCACGGGGGACAGTTCCTACGAGCAGTACTTC.

This chain uses TRBV30 with TRBJ1-1, with D uncertain. Germline assignment: CDR1 GTSNPN and CDR2 SVGIG (reference sequence). The V end was cut by 3 bases, the J end by 0 bases, with 2 bases between. This CDR3 has 11 residues. Here the CDR3 reads CAWRLNTEAFF. Written as DNA, the CDR3 is TGTGCCTGGAGATTGAACACTGAAGCTTTCTTT.

V gene TRBV4-1 combines with J gene TRBJ2-2; perhaps TRBD2 as D (6 bases). Deletions cut 0 bases from V and 5 bases from J, with 16 bases between. Germline V gene sequence: CDR1 MGHRA, CDR2 YSYEKL. The CDR3 runs to 17 residues. The CDR3 spells CASSQETWERATGELFF. CDR3 nucleotides: TGCGCCAGCAGCCAAGAGACGTGGGAGCGGGCGACCGGGGAGCTGTTTTTT.

The chain has TRBV9 and TRBJ2-5, with D tentatively TRBD1 (5 bases). The V and J ends lost 0 bases and 5 bases respectively, with 11 bases between them. The germline gives CDR1 SGDLS, CDR2 YYNGEE. CDR3 length: 14 amino acids. CDR3 sequence reads: CASSVAQGWETQYF. The DNA of the CDR3 is TGTGCCAGCAGCGTAGCGCAGGGATGGGAGACCCAGTACTTC.

The gene calls are TRBV7-2 and TRBJ2-1; 13 bases map to TRBD2. J gave up 9 bases and V 0 bases, and 8 bases lay outside the gene matches. The CDR3 runs to 17 residues. Germline V lookup: CDR1 SGHTA, CDR2 FQGNSA. The CDR3 bases are TGTGCCAGCAGCTTAGCGCGAACTAGCGGGAGGGCCGTTGAGCAGTTCTTC. This encodes CASSLARTSGRAVEQFF.

The V and J genes are TRBV7-2 and TRBJ2-7; weak D call: TRBD2 (6 bases). V shed 6 bases and J shed 0 bases, with 21 bases lying between them. CDR1 is SGHTA and CDR2 is FQGNSA in the germline V gene. This CDR3 has 17 residues. The CDR3 reads CASSQPLAATSSYEQYF. The CDR3 DNA follows: TGTGCCAGCAGTCAACCGTTAGCGGCCACAAGCTCCTACGAGCAGTACTTC.

The CDR3, as DNA: TGTGCCAGCAGCCCTAGCAGCACCGGGGAGCTGTTTTTT. Encoded protein: CASSPSSTGELFF. The genes are TRBV5-5 and TRBJ2-2, with D perhaps TRBD2 (5 bases). Germline loops: CDR1 SGHKS, CDR2 YYEKEE (reference sequence). Trimming stripped 4 bases from V and 4 bases from J, with 8 bases between. The CDR3 totals 13 residues.

The chain combines TRBV5-1 with TRBJ2-7, with no clear D. There are 13 residues in the CDR3. CDR1 and CDR2 (germline): SGHRS, YFSETQ. Trimming removed 0 bases from V and 2 bases from J, with 6 bases in between. Here the CDR3 reads CASSLVTAYEQYF. DNA for the CDR3: TGCGCCAGCAGCTTGGTCACGGCCTACGAGCAGTACTTC.

V and J are TRBV18 and TRBJ1-5; 9 nucleotides line up with TRBD1. CDR1 KGHSH and CDR2 LQKENI come from the germline V gene. The CDR3 extends over 17 amino acids. V dropped 2 bases and J dropped 6; count of bases not matched to a gene: 11. The DNA of the CDR3 is TGTGCCAGCTCACCAGTCGTACCGGGACAGGGAATTCAGCCCCAGCATTTT. Translated: CASSPVVPGQGIQPQHF.

This clone was seen just once. The J gene is TRBJ2-3, the V gene TRBV12-3 or TRBV12-4; 7 nucleotides align to TRBD2. The CDR3 extends over 12 amino acids. V dropped 5 bases and J dropped 6; count of bases not matched to a gene: 2. CDR3 loop: CASSVTSDTQYF. DNA of the CDR3: TGTGCCAGCAGTGTGACTAGCGATACGCAGTATTTT.

J is TRBJ2-3 and V is TRBV9; D unclear. V was clipped by 3 bases and J by 4 bases, with 3 bases between them. This CDR3 is 11 amino acids long. The germline gives CDR1 SGDLS, CDR2 YYNGEE. In nucleotides, the CDR3 is TGTGCCAGCAGCGCGGCAGATACGCAGTATTTT. Protein: CASSAADTQYF. Filled out from reference TRBV9 and TRBJ2-3, the complete variable domain reads DSGVTQTPKHLITATGQRVTLRCSPRSGDLSVYWYQQSLDQGLQFLIQYYNGEERAKGNILERFSAQQFPDLHSELNLSSLELGDSALYFCASSAADTQYFGPGTRLTVL.

This sequence joins TRBV19 and TRBJ1-1, with 12 nucleotides matching TRBD1. V was pared by 8 bases and J by 3 bases, with 10 bases of the junction left unmatched. This CDR3 spans 16 amino acids. Germline V gene data show CDR1 as LNHDA and CDR2 as SQIVND (reference sequence). The CDR3, as DNA: TGTGCCAGTCAGGGACAGGGGGCCTCTCGTGACACTGAAGCTTTCTTT. Its translation: CASQGQGASRDTEAFF.

This clone has only one observation. The V call is TRBV4-3, the J call TRBJ2-5, with 8 bases lining up with TRBD1. The trim removed 4 bases at V and 5 bases at J, leaving 12 bases unmatched. The CDR3 spans 16 residues. The germline CDR1 and CDR2 sequences are LGHNA and YSLEER. CDR3 residues: CASSLTRAGGYETQYF. CDR3 bases: TGCGCCAGCAGCCTGACCCGGGCAGGGGGCTACGAGACCCAGTACTTC.

The genes are TRBV11-2 and TRBJ2-7, with D perhaps matching TRBD1 (6 bases). Trimming shortened V by 1 base and J by 3 bases, and 10 bases separated the two germline ends. This CDR3 has 14 amino acids. Looked up from germline, CDR1 is SGHAT and CDR2 is FQNNGV. The CDR3 protein is CASSLAGQFYEQYF. The CDR3 DNA is TGTGCCAGCAGCTTAGCGGGACAATTCTACGAGCAGTACTTC.